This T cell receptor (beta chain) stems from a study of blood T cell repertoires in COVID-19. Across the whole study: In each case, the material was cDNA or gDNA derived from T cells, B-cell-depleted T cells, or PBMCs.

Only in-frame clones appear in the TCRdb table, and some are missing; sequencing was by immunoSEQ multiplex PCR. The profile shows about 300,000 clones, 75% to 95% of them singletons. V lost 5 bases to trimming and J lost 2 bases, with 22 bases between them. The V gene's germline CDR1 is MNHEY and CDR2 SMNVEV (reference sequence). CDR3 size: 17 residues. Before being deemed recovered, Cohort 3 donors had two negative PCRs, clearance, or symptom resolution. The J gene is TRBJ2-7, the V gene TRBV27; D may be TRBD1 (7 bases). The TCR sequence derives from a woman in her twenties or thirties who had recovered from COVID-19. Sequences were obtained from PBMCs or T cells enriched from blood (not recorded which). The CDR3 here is CASSPNPGGYFAYEQYF. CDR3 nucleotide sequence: TGTGCCAGCAGTCCCAACCCAGGGGGGTATTTCGCCTACGAGCAGTACTTC.